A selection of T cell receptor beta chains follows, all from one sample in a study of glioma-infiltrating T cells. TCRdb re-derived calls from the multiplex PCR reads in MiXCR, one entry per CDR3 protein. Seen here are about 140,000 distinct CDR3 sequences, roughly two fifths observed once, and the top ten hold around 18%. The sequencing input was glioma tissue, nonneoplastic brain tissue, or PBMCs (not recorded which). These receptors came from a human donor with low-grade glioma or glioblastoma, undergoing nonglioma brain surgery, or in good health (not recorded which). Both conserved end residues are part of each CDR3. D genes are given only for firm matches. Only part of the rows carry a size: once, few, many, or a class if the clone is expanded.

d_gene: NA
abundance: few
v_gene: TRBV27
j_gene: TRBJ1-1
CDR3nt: TGTGCCAGCAGTGCATCGACCGGCGGCTGGTCTGAAGCTTTCTTT
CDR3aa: CASSASTGGWSEAFF

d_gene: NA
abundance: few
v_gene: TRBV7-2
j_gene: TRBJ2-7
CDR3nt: TGTGCCAGCAGCCCAAGTACATTCTACGAGCAGTACTTC
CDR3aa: CASSPSTFYEQYF

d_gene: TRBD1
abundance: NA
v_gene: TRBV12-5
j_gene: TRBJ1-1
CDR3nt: TGTGCTAGTGGTTTGGACGAACAGGGGTCGGACACTGAAGCTTTCTTT
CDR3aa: CASGLDEQGSDTEAFF

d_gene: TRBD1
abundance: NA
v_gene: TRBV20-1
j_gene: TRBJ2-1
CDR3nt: TGCAGTGCTAGAGATCCAGGACAGGGGTACAATGAGCAGTTCTTC
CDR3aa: CSARDPGQGYNEQFF

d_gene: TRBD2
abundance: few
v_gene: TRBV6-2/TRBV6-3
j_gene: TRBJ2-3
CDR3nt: TGTGCCACCAAGAGACTAGCGGGAATCACAGATACGCAGTATTTT
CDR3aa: CATKRLAGITDTQYF

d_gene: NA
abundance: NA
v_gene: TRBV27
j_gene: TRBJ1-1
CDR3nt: TGTGCCACCAGGTTAAACCCGAACACTGAAGCTTTCTTT
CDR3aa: CATRLNPNTEAFF

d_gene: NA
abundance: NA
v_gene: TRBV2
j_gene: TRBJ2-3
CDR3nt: TGTGCCAGCAGTACACAACGAAATACGCAGTATTTT
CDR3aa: CASSTQRNTQYF

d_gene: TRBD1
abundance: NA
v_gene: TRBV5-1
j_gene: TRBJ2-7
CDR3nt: TGCGCCAGCAGCTTGGAAGGGACAGAGGAGAAATTGTACTTC
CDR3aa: CASSLEGTEEKLYF

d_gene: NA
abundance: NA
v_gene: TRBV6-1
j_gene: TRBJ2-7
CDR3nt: TGTGCCAGCAGTGTAGCTCACGGGTCGGACAGAGACTACGAGCAGTACTTC
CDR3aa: CASSVAHGSDRDYEQYF

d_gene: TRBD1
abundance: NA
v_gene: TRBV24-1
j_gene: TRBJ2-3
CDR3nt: TGTGCCACCAGTGATTGGGACAGCTCGGGTACGCAGTATTTT
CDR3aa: CATSDWDSSGTQYF

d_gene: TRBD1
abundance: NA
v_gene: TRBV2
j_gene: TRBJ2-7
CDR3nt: TGTGCCAGCAGTGGACAGGGGAGGACCTACGAGCAGTACTTC
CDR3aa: CASSGQGRTYEQYF

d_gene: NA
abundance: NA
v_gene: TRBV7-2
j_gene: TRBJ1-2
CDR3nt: TGTGCCAGCAGCCCAAGGGCCCAGGACTATGGCTACACCTTC
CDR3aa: CASSPRAQDYGYTF

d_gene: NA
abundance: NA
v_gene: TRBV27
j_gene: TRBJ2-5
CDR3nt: TGTGCCGGCAAGCTGGGCTATAAAGAGACCCAGTACTTC
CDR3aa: CAGKLGYKETQYF

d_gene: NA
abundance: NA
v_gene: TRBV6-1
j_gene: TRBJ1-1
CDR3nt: TGTGCCAGCAGCTCCTCGACGGGGATCCTTGTGAACACTGAAGCTTTCTTT
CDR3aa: CASSSSTGILVNTEAFF

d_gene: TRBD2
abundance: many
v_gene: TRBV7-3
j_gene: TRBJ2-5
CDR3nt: TGTGCCAGCAGCTCGAGGGTCGAGCGGGGAGCTGAGACCCAGTACTTC
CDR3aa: CASSSRVERGAETQYF

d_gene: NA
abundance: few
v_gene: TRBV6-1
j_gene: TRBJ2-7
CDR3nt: TGTGCCAGCAGTTTGCCAGGGCTATCCTACGAGCAGTACTTC
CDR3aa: CASSLPGLSYEQYF

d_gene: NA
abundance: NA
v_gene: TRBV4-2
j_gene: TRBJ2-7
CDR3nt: TGTGCCAGCAGCCAAGCCAGGGATTTCTACGAGCAGTACTTC
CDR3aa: CASSQARDFYEQYF

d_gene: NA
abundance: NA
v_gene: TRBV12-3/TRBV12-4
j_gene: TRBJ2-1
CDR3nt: TGTGCCAGCAGAATTGGTGTGATCCCGCGGAATGAGCAGTTCTTC
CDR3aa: CASRIGVIPRNEQFF

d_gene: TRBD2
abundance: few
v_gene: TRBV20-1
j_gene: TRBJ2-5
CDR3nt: TGCAGTGCCGCCCTAGCGGGAGAGACCCAGTACTTC
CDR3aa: CSAALAGETQYF

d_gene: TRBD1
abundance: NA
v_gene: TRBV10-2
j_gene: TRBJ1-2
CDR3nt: TGTGCCAGCAGTGAGGGGACAGGCTCACGGTTTGACACCTTC
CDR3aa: CASSEGTGSRFDTF

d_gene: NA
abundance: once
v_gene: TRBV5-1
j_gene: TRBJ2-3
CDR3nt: TGCGCCAGCAGCCCAGAGAGGTGGACAGATACGCAGTATTTT
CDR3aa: CASSPERWTDTQYF

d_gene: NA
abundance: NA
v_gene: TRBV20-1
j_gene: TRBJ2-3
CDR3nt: TGCAGTGCTAGATCAGGGGTTGCAGATACGCAGTATTTT
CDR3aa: CSARSGVADTQYF

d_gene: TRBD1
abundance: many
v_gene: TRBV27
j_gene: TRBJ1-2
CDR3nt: TGTGCCAGCAGGAAAGGAGAGGGGGCCGGCTACACCTTC
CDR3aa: CASRKGEGAGYTF

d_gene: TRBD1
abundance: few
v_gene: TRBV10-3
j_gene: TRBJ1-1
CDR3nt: TGTGCCATCAGCTTAGACAGGGGCCGGGGAGCTTTCTTT
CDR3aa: CAISLDRGRGAFF

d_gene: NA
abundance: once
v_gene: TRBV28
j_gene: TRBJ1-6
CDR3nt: TGTGCCATCACAAGACAAGTGACGGGTTCACCCCTCCACTTT
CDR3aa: CAITRQVTGSPLHF

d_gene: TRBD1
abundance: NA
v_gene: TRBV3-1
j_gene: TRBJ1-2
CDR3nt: TGTGCCAGCAGCCCCACGCCTGGACAGGTTCTCTATGGCTACACCTTC
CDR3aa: CASSPTPGQVLYGYTF

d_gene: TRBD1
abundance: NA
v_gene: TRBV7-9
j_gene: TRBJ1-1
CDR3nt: TGCGCCAGCAGCGTTGGGACAGCTAACACTGAAGCTTTCTTT
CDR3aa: CASSVGTANTEAFF

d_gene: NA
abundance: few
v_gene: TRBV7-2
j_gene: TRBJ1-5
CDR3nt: TGTGCCAGCAGCTCAACTTACGTCGTCCAGCCCCAGCATTTT
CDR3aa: CASSSTYVVQPQHF

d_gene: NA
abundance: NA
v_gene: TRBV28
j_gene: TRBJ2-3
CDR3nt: TGCGCCAGCAGCCAAGATCCTGGACTAGGGGGAGGAGATACGCAGTATTTT
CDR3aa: CASSQDPGLGGGDTQYF

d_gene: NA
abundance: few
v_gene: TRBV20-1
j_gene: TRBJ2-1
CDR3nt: TGCAGTGCTAGAGATCAGATAGCGTCGGTTGGTGAGCAGTTCTTC
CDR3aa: CSARDQIASVGEQFF

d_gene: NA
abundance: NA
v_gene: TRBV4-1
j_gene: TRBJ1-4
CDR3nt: TGCGCCAGCAGCCAAGGGGACACCCTTAATGAAAAACTGTTTTTT
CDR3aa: CASSQGDTLNEKLFF

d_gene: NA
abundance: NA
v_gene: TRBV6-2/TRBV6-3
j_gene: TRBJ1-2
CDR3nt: TGTGCCAGCACTTACCAACAATATGTTGCCTACACCTTC
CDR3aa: CASTYQQYVAYTF

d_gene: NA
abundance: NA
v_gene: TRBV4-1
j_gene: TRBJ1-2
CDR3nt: TGCGCCAGCAGCCAAGATACCGGGACCAAAAGGAAAGGCTACACCTTC
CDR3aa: CASSQDTGTKRKGYTF

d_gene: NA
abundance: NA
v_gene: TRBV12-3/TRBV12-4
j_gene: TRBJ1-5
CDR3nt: TGTGCCAGCAGGAAGAGTGGGCAGCCCCAGCATTTT
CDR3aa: CASRKSGQPQHF

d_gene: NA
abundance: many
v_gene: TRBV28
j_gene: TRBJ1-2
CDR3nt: TGTGCCAGCAGTTTTGGGTGGGTTGATGGCTACACCTTC
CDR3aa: CASSFGWVDGYTF

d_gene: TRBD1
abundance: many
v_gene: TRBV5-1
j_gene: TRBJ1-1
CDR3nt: TGCGCCAGCGGAAGACAGGGGAGGAACACTGAAGCTTTCTTT
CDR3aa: CASGRQGRNTEAFF

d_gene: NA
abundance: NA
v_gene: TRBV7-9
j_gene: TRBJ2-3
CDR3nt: TGTGCCAGCAGCCCTCCCGGGAACACAGATACGCAGTATTTT
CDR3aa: CASSPPGNTDTQYF

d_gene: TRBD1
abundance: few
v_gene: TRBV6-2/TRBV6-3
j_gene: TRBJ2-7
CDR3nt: TGTGCCAGCAGTTACTCGGACAGGGGCACCTACGAGCAGTACTTC
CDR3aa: CASSYSDRGTYEQYF

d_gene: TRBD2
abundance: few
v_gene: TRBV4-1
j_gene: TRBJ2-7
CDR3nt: TGCGCCAGCAGCCAAGATTCGGGACTAGCGGGAGAGGGGCAGTACTTC
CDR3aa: CASSQDSGLAGEGQYF

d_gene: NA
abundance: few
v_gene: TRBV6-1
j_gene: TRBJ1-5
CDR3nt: TGTGCCAGCAGCAAAACCGCCGGGATAAACCTCAGCAGCAATCAGCCCCAGCATTTT
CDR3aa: CASSKTAGINLSSNQPQHF

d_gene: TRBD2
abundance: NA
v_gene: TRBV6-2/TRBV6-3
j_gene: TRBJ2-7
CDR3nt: TGTGCCAGCAGGGAGACTAGCGGGAGCTCCTACGAGCAGTACTTC
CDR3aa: CASRETSGSSYEQYF

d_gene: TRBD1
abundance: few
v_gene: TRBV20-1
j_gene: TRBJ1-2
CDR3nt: TGCATGGACAGGGTTAACTATGGCTACACCTTC
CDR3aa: CMDRVNYGYTF

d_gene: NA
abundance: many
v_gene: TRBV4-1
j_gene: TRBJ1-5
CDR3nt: TGCGCCAGCAGCCAAGATCAAGGTAGCAATCAGCCCCAGCATTTT
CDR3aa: CASSQDQGSNQPQHF

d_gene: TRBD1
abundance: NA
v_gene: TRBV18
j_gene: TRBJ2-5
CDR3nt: TGTGCCAGCTCACCTACGACAGGGGTGTACCAAGAGACCCAGTACTTC
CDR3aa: CASSPTTGVYQETQYF

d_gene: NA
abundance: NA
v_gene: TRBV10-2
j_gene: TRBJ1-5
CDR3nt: TGCGCCAGCAGTGAATCCGGTGGGCCGCCCCAGCATTTT
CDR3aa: CASSESGGPPQHF

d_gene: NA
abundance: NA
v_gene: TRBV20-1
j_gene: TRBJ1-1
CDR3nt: TGCAGTGCTAGAGGTCCGGGGAGCGCTGAAGCTTTCTTT
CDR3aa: CSARGPGSAEAFF

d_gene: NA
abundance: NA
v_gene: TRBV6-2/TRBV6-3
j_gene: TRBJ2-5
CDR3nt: TGTGCCAGCAGCGGAGGTTTTAGCTCGGAGACCCAGTACTTC
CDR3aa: CASSGGFSSETQYF

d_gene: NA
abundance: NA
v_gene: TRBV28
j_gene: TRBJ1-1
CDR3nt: TGTGCCAGCAGTTTTACGGGGGTGGGGCCGAACACTGAAGCTTTCTTT
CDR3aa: CASSFTGVGPNTEAFF

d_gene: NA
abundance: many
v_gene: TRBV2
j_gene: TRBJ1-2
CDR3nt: TGTGCCAGCAGTCGACGGGACTATGGCTACACCTTC
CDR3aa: CASSRRDYGYTF